The 12 T cell receptor beta chains given below trace back to one sample, sequenced in a study of T cell responses to AZD1222 COVID-19 vaccine. The method was immunoSEQ multiplex PCR; TCRdb's version includes in-frame clones alone and lacks a portion of them. This sample yields about 150,000 clones, of which 91% are seen a single time; roughly 7.6% belongs to the top ten. The sequences come from peripheral blood, collected 28 days after the second dose of the MenACWY control vaccine. These receptors came from an adult who received the MenACWY meningococcal vaccine as a control.

The genes are TRBV7-8 and TRBJ2-7; 12 nucleotides agree with TRBD2. V was pared by 5 bases and J by 4 bases, with 12 bases of the junction left unmatched. Germline V CDR1 and CDR2: SGHVS, FQNEAQ. CDR3 length: 17 amino acids. In nucleotides, the CDR3 is TGTGCCAGCAGCCTCCGGCTAGCGGGGGGGCCGTCGTACGAGCAGTACTTC. Encoded protein: CASSLRLAGGPSYEQYF.

V and J are TRBV5-1 and TRBJ1-1; D remains ambiguous. Deletions cut 1 base from V and 1 base from J, with 11 bases between. Germline CDR1 is SGHRS and CDR2 is YFSETQ. The CDR3 is 15 amino acids. The chain's CDR3 is CASSLNSLGNTEAFF. CDR3 DNA: TGCGCCAGCAGCTTGAATAGCCTGGGGAACACTGAAGCTTTCTTT.

This chain joins TRBV9 and TRBJ1-6, with D possibly TRBD1 on 5 matching bases. Germline V gives CDR1 SGDLS, CDR2 YYNGEE. Trimming removed 0 bases from V and 7 bases from J, with 8 bases in between. The CDR3 is 14 residues long. CDR3 coding DNA: TGTGCCAGCAGCGTAGATTGGGGGAATTCACCCCTCCACTTT. Amino acids: CASSVDWGNSPLHF.

This clone was picked up a small number of times. CDR3 bases: TGTGCCAGCAGTTTACCAGCCAGGGGGACCGGGGAGCTGTTTTTT. Its protein product is CASSLPARGTGELFF. The J gene is TRBJ2-2, the V gene TRBV27; 7 bases agree with TRBD1. CDR3 length equals 15 residues. Germline V gene data show CDR1 as MNHEY and CDR2 as SMNVEV (reference sequence). V was clipped by 2 bases and J by 5 bases; unmatched bases: 5.

This clone was counted a few times. Written as DNA, the CDR3 is TGTGCCAGCAGCCCAGGGACTGGGCTAGCCAAAAACATTCAGTACTTC. This sequence encodes CASSPGTGLAKNIQYF. The chain combines TRBV11-2 with TRBJ2-4, with D tentatively TRBD2 (6 bases). The CDR3 consists of 16 residues. Germline lookup yields CDR1 SGHAT and CDR2 FQNNGV. Trimming cost V 5 bases and J 0 bases, with 14 bases left between them.

The rearrangement links TRBV7-8 to TRBJ1-1; 7 bases agree with TRBD1. Looked up from germline, CDR1 is SGHVS and CDR2 is FQNEAQ. This CDR3 region has 12 residues. V dropped 5 bases and J dropped 4; count of bases not matched to a gene: 1. The CDR3 protein is CASSRDSTEAFF. CDR3 DNA: TGTGCCAGCAGCAGGGACAGCACTGAAGCTTTCTTT. Filled out from reference TRBV7-8 and TRBJ1-1, the complete variable domain reads GAGVSQSPRYKVAKRGQDVALRCDPISGHVSLFWYQQALGQGPEFLTYFQNEAQLDKSGLPSDRFFAERPEGSVSTLKIQRTQQEDSAVYLCASSRDSTEAFFGQGTRLTVV.

The CDR3 loop is CASSETGVETQYF. The CDR3 region has the DNA TGTGCCAGCTCTGAGACAGGGGTTGAGACCCAGTACTTC. The chain combines TRBV18 with TRBJ2-5, with 8 bases lining up with TRBD1. Trimming removed 6 bases from V and 5 bases from J; junction bases left unmatched: 5. The CDR3 totals 13 residues. CDR1 and CDR2 from the germline V gene are KGHSH and LQKENI. The full variable domain, completed using reference TRBV18 and TRBJ2-5, is NAGVMQNPRHLVRRRGQEARLRCSPMKGHSHVYWYRQLPEEGLKFMVYLQKENIIDESGMPKERFSAEFPKEGPSILRIQQVVRGDSAAYFCASSETGVETQYFGPGTRLLVL.

The genes are TRBV28 and TRBJ1-1, with D uncertain. This CDR3 spans 13 amino acids. CDR1 and CDR2 from the germline V gene are MDHEN and SYDVKM. Trimming left V 4 bases short and J 8 bases short, with 14 bases between. In nucleotides, the CDR3 is TGTGCCAGCAGTTATCCTGGAACTTCCGAAGCTTTCTTT. Protein product: CASSYPGTSEAFF.

The chain employs TRBV7-3 and TRBJ2-3; D gene ambiguous. This CDR3 spans 13 amino acids. Trimming cost V 5 bases and J 4 bases, with 10 bases left between them. CDR1 SGHTA and CDR2 FQGTGA come from the germline V gene. The CDR3: CASSRGVADTQYF. In DNA form, the CDR3 reads TGTGCCAGCAGCAGAGGTGTAGCAGATACGCAGTATTTT.

The chain links TRBV20-1 to TRBJ2-3; the D gene is possibly TRBD2 (6 bases). The CDR3 length is 11 residues. The ends were cut back, 7 bases at V and 6 bases at J, with 11 bases in the middle. Germline V CDR1 and CDR2: DFQATT, SNEGSKA (reference sequence). Here the CDR3 reads CSVLAADTQYF. The DNA of the CDR3 is TGCAGTGTACTAGCTGCTGATACGCAGTATTTT.

V and J are TRBV7-9 and TRBJ2-5; the match to TRBD2 covers 11 bases. This CDR3 has 18 residues. V shed 4 bases and J 5 bases; nucleotides not matched to a gene: 15. In germline, CDR1 is SEHNR, CDR2 FQNEAQ (reference sequence). For the CDR3, the DNA is TGTGCCAGCAGCTCAGCCCTTCCGGGACTAGCGGCCCCGGAGACCCAGTACTTC. It codes for CASSSALPGLAAPETQYF.

This chain links TRBV2 with TRBJ1-6; TRBD1 agrees at 7 bases. The CDR3 totals 16 residues. CDR1 and CDR2 (germline): SNHLY, FYNNEI. The ends lost 8 bases at V and 5 bases at J; junction bases unmatched: 12. The CDR3 nucleotides read TGTGCCAGCGCTGGACAGGTGCCATTTAATAATTCACCCCTCCACTTT. It translates to CASAGQVPFNNSPLHF.